These 21 T cell receptor beta chains came from one sample sequenced in a study of OX40 agonist ivuxolimab in advanced cancers. Using immunoSEQ multiplex PCR, the repertoire was profiled, and TCRdb retains in-frame clones only, with some absent. This sample has 80,000 to 100,000 clones, with roughly 84% found just once. The source material was CD4+ or CD8+ T cells sorted from blood, sampled in a trial of the OX40 agonist ivuxolimab. The receptors shown here come from an adult with an advanced solid tumor such as melanoma, head and neck, liver or kidney cancer.

This chain joins TRBV5-1 and TRBJ1-6; D unclear. CDR3 size: 14 residues. V was shortened by 7 bases and J by 7 bases, with 15 bases between the two germline ends. CDR1 and CDR2 from the germline V gene are SGHRS and YFSETQ. CDR3 nucleotides: TGCGCCAGCGGCATAGAGGGTCCGAATTCACCCCTCCACTTT. Its protein product is CASGIEGPNSPLHF.

About this clone itself: A read error may account for a junction end that differs from germline. The V gene is TRBV5-1, the J gene TRBJ2-1; 9 bases align to TRBD2. The CDR3 sequence is 15 residues long. The germline V gene has CDR1 SGHRS and CDR2 YFSETQ. In DNA, the CDR3 is TGCGCCAGCAGGTTGGCTAGCGGGGCAATCAATGAGCAGTTCTTC. The encoded protein is CASRLASGAINEQFF.

The J gene is TRBJ2-3, the V gene TRBV5-1; D is unclear. The V and J ends lost 4 bases and 6 bases respectively, with 9 bases between them. Germline CDR1 reads SGHRS; CDR2 reads YFSETQ. The length of the CDR3 is 12 residues. DNA for the CDR3: TGCGCCAGCAGCCTGGTAGGTGATACGCAGTATTTT. Translated, it gives CASSLVGDTQYF. The full variable domain, completed using reference TRBV5-1 and TRBJ2-3, is KAGVTQTPRYLIKTRGQQVTLSCSPISGHRSVSWYQQTPGQGLQFLFEYFSETQRNKGNFPGRFSGRQFSNSRSEMNVSTLELGDSALYLCASSLVGDTQYFGPGTRLTVL.

This chain connects TRBV7-9 to TRBJ1-3, with D unclear. CDR3 length equals 14 residues. Germline V gene sequence: CDR1 SEHNR, CDR2 FQNEAQ (reference sequence). V was cut by 5 bases and J by 1 base, with 9 bases left in between. This chain's CDR3 is CASSVESSGNTIYF. CDR3 DNA: TGTGCCAGCAGCGTAGAATCTTCTGGAAACACCATATATTTT.

The chain has TRBV5-6 and TRBJ2-6; 8 bases line up with TRBD1. The CDR3 has 17 residues. Germline CDR1 is SGHDT and CDR2 is YYEEEE. The V segment lost 4 bases and the J segment 0 bases; nucleotides outside the gene matches: 6. The CDR3 DNA follows: TGTGCCAGCAGCGTAACAGGGGGGAGCTCTGGGGCCAACGTCCTGACTTTC. It specifies CASSVTGGSSGANVLTF.

The rearrangement links TRBV7-6 to TRBJ2-1; 14 bases fit TRBD2. Germline V gene lookup returns CDR1 SGHVS and CDR2 FNYEAQ. The CDR3 runs 19 residues. V was clipped by 4 bases and J by 0 bases; unmatched bases: 8. The CDR3 reads CASSSGTSGGSSSYNEQFF. The CDR3 DNA reads as TGTGCCAGCAGCTCCGGGACTAGCGGGGGTTCGAGCTCCTACAATGAGCAGTTCTTC. Full variable domain (remainder filled in from reference TRBV7-6 and TRBJ2-1): GAGVSQSPRYKVTKRGQDVALRCDPISGHVSLYWYRQALGQGPEFLTYFNYEAQQDKSGLPNDRFSAERPEGSISTLTIQRTEQRDSAMYRCASSSGTSGGSSSYNEQFFGPGTRLTVL.

V is TRBV7-7 and J is TRBJ1-1; D remains unclear. Per the germline V gene, CDR1 is SSHAT and CDR2 is FNYEAQ (reference sequence). This CDR3 spans 13 amino acids. Trimming shortened V by 5 bases and J by 2 bases, and 9 bases separated the two germline ends. Written as DNA, the CDR3 is TGTGCCAGCAGCCTACAGAAAAACACTGAAGCTTTCTTT. Its translation is CASSLQKNTEAFF.

CDR3 protein: CATRQGNQPQHF. Here the CDR3 DNA reads TGTGCCACCCGACAGGGGAACCAGCCCCAGCATTTT. The V gene is TRBV15, the J gene TRBJ1-5, with TRBD1 matching 8 bases. This CDR3 has 12 residues. The V and J ends lost 8 bases and 7 bases, in that order; junction bases with no gene match: 4. Germline V lookup: CDR1 LNHNV, CDR2 YYDKDF (reference sequence). Filled out from reference TRBV15 and TRBJ1-5, the complete variable domain reads DAMVIQNPRYQVTQFGKPVTLSCSQTLNHNVMYWYQQKSSQAPKLLFHYYDKDFNNEADTPDNFQSRRPNTSFCFLDIRSPGLGDTAMYLCATRQGNQPQHFGDGTRLSIL.

This chain connects TRBV2 to TRBJ2-3; 7 nucleotides align to TRBD2. The length of the CDR3 is 13 residues. With V trimmed by 2 bases and J by 12 bases, 8 bases remained unmatched. The germline gives CDR1 SNHLY, CDR2 FYNNEI. The CDR3: CASSEQRGGIQYF. CDR3 DNA sequence: TGTGCCAGCAGTGAACAGCGGGGTGGGATCCAGTATTTT.

CDR3 loop: CASSVAERDSSYEQYF. The DNA for the CDR3 is TGTGCCAGCAGCGTAGCTGAAAGGGACAGCTCCTACGAGCAGTACTTC. V is TRBV9 and J is TRBJ2-7, with 7 positions matching TRBD1. Trimming at V came to 0 bases and at J to 0 bases, leaving 6 bases not matched to a gene. CDR3 length: 16 amino acids. CDR1 is SGDLS, CDR2 YYNGEE, per germline.

The chain has TRBV29-1 and TRBJ2-1; D is uncertain. Germline CDR1 reads SQVTM; CDR2 reads ANQGSEA. Trimming removed 6 bases at V and 4 bases at J, with 22 bases between. The CDR3 sequence is 16 residues long. DNA of the CDR3: TGCAGCGTATCAAAATCGGTCCGGTTTCGGTACAATGAGCAGTTCTTC. This gives the protein CSVSKSVRFRYNEQFF.

The chain carries TRBV5-8 and TRBJ1-5; 8 positions agree with TRBD1. Germline-derived CDR1 and CDR2 are SGHTS and YDEGEE. This CDR3 is built from 15 residues. V lost 2 bases and J lost 2; bases outside the gene matches: 3. The CDR3 DNA reads as TGTGCCAGCAGCTTCAGGGGGCAGGGCAATCAGCCCCAGCATTTT. Its protein is CASSFRGQGNQPQHF.

V and J are TRBV6-5 and TRBJ1-2; TRBD1 agrees at 7 bases. The CDR3 covers 13 residues. The V gene end was trimmed by 5 bases and the J gene end by 3 bases; junction bases not matched to a gene: 3. Germline values: CDR1 MNHEY, CDR2 SVGAGI. The CDR3 DNA reads TGTGCCAGCAGTGTGACAGGGCACTATGGCTACACCTTC. This gives the protein CASSVTGHYGYTF.

Notes on this clone: The sample has other DNA sequences that encode this CDR3 too. The chain carries TRBV7-9 and TRBJ1-5; the D is unclear. This CDR3 is built from 13 residues. The V gene lost 5 bases and the J gene lost 5 bases, with 10 bases spanning the gap. CDR1 is SEHNR and CDR2 is FQNEAQ in the germline V gene (reference sequence). CDR3 residues: CASSPLRDQPQHF. In DNA, the CDR3 is TGTGCCAGCAGCCCACTTCGGGATCAGCCCCAGCATTTT.

V usage is TRBV25-1 and J usage is TRBJ2-1, with TRBD2 matching 13 bases. Germline V CDR1 and CDR2: MGHDK, SYGVNS. This CDR3 contains 14 residues. Losses at the gene ends were 8 bases for V and 5 bases for J; bases not matched to a gene: 3. CDR3 nucleotide sequence: TGTGCCAGCCGGACTAGCGGGGGAAACAATGAGCAGTTCTTC. Protein: CASRTSGGNNEQFF.

The V call is TRBV5-4, the J call TRBJ1-6; possible D gene TRBD1, 5 bases. Looked up from germline, CDR1 is SGHNT and CDR2 is YYREEE (reference sequence). This CDR3 comprises 17 residues. V lost 5 bases and J lost 2, with 17 bases in between. The CDR3 nucleotides are TGTGCCAGCAGAGACACCGAGGGGAATGCCTATAATTCACCCCTCCACTTT. It encodes CASRDTEGNAYNSPLHF.

On this clone: The same CDR3 is also encoded by other DNA sequences in this sample. CDR3 residues: CASSPGTDYGYTF. The CDR3 nucleotides are TGTGCCAGCTCACCCGGGACAGACTATGGCTACACCTTC. The V call is TRBV18, the J call TRBJ1-2; 7 nucleotides line up with TRBD1. V lost 3 bases to trimming and J lost 3 bases; unmatched junction nucleotides: 1. The CDR3 is made up of 13 amino acids. The germline CDR1 and CDR2 sequences are KGHSH and LQKENI. The full variable domain, completed using reference TRBV18 and TRBJ1-2, is NAGVMQNPRHLVRRRGQEARLRCSPMKGHSHVYWYRQLPEEGLKFMVYLQKENIIDESGMPKERFSAEFPKEGPSILRIQQVVRGDSAAYFCASSPGTDYGYTFGSGTRLTVV.

The chain combines TRBV7-9 with TRBJ1-2; D gene uncertain. The V and J ends lost 4 bases and 0 bases respectively, with 3 bases between them. Germline CDR1 and CDR2: SEHNR and FQNEAQ (reference sequence). CDR3 length: 12 residues. CDR3 sequence (DNA): TGTGCCAGCAGCTACCCTAACTATGGCTACACCTTC. This gives the protein CASSYPNYGYTF.

The chain joins TRBV6-4 to TRBJ2-3, with TRBD2 identical over 12 bases. The junction had 4 bases not matched to a gene; V was cut back by 4 bases and J by 2 bases. Germline loops: CDR1 MRHNA, CDR2 SNTAGT. This CDR3 is 16 amino acids long. The CDR3 nucleotides read TGTGCCAGCAGTGTTCTAGCGGGGGGGCCCACAGATACGCAGTATTTT. Protein product: CASSVLAGGPTDTQYF.

The chain employs TRBV5-1 and TRBJ1-3, with a tentative D call TRBD1 (6 bases). V was trimmed by 0 bases and J by 4 bases, leaving 14 bases between them. The CDR3 extends over 16 amino acids. From germline, CDR1 is SGHRS and CDR2 YFSETQ. The CDR3 DNA follows: TGCGCCAGCAGCTTGGTACAGGGAGGTATCGGAAACACCATATATTTT. Its protein product is CASSLVQGGIGNTIYF.

This chain uses TRBV19 with TRBJ1-1; 8 nucleotides agree with TRBD1. Per the germline V gene, CDR1 is LNHDA and CDR2 is SQIVND (reference sequence). Unmatched junction bases numbered 0, after V lost 3 bases and J lost 0 bases. The CDR3 is made up of 14 amino acids. The CDR3 DNA follows: TGTGCCAGTAGTATGGGACAGGTGAACACTGAAGCTTTCTTT. As protein: CASSMGQVNTEAFF.